The source of this T cell receptor beta chain is a study of CD8+ T cells in alopecia areata. Study background: Administration of oral tofacitinib to treated patients was at 5 to 10 mg twice daily. Tofacitinib therapy took 6 to 18 months; 6 months off drug came after.

Sequencing used cDNA as its template, made by extracting RNA and reverse transcribing it. TCRdb's copy holds only in-frame clones and misses some; the assay was immunoSEQ multiplex PCR. The table has over 110,000 clones, roughly half seen once. Obtained from alopecia areata patients were lesional scalp punch biopsies along with peripheral blood. T lymphocytes (CD4+ and CD8+) were sorted from PBMCs. There are 16 residues in the CDR3. Trimming took 3 bases from V and 0 from J, leaving 12 bases between them. CDR1 SGDLS and CDR2 YYNGEE come from the germline V gene. This sequence joins TRBV9 and TRBJ2-2; D is possibly TRBD1 or TRBD2 (5 bases each). This receptor was taken from a human donor with alopecia areata. Sequencing used CD4+ T cells sorted from blood, obtained at week 0. The CDR3 sequence is CASSAGPITNTGELFF. DNA for the CDR3: TGTGCCAGCAGCGCGGGACCCATAACGAACACCGGGGAGCTGTTTTTT.